Each of the 13 T cell receptor beta chains below was sequenced from the same sample in a study of identical twins. MiXCR, run by TCRdb on the 5' RACE reads, gives a single entry per CDR3 protein. The profile shows roughly 1,500,000 distinct CDR3 sequences, about 32% of them singletons. The sequenced sample consisted of cord blood. The receptors stem from a newborn girl in good health.

This clonotype was observed a few times. The chain couples TRBV20-1 to TRBJ1-5; D remains ambiguous. Trimming cost V 0 bases and J 0 bases, with 6 bases left between them. Germline V gene sequence: CDR1 DFQATT, CDR2 SNEGSKA (reference sequence). The CDR3 consists of 14 residues. Here the CDR3 DNA reads TGCAGTGCTAGAGACTTCCCTAGCAATCAGCCCCAGCATTTT. It translates to CSARDFPSNQPQHF.

The CDR3 protein is CSVSRGLASYTDTQYF. CDR3 sequence (DNA): TGCAGCGTTTCCCGGGGGCTAGCGAGTTACACAGATACGCAGTATTTT. This chain connects TRBV29-1 to TRBJ2-3; D may be TRBD1 or TRBD2 (6 bases each). CDR1 is SQVTM and CDR2 is ANQGSEA in the germline V gene. Trimming removed 5 bases at V and 2 bases at J, with 20 bases between. The CDR3 is 16 amino acids.

This clonotype occurred a few times. Written as DNA, the CDR3 is TGTGCCAGCAGTGAAGCAGGAGGGGCTACTGAAGCTTTCTTT. Translated: CASSEAGGATEAFF. V and J are TRBV2 and TRBJ1-1; D may be TRBD1 (5 bases). The CDR3 runs to 14 residues. Germline V CDR1 and CDR2: SNHLY, FYNNEI. Trimming removed 0 bases at V and 5 bases at J, with 10 bases between.

This clonotype was recorded at least ten times. The chain recombines TRBV20-1 with TRBJ2-1; no clear D gene. The germline V gene encodes CDR1 DFQATT and CDR2 SNEGSKA (reference sequence). Trimming took 4 bases from V and 8 from J, leaving 9 bases between them. This CDR3 has 11 amino acids. The CDR3 DNA sequence: TGCAGTGCTACTTTCTTCGATGAGCAGTTCTTC. Amino acid sequence: CSATFFDEQFF.

This clonotype was observed many times. This chain joins TRBV28 and TRBJ2-7; D may be TRBD2 (5 bases). Germline V gives CDR1 MDHEN, CDR2 SYDVKM. The V end was cut by 1 base, the J end by 2 bases, with 9 bases between. The length of the CDR3 is 14 residues. The CDR3 DNA is TGTGCCAGCAGTTTATCTGAGGGAACCTACGAGCAGTACTTC. Its translation: CASSLSEGTYEQYF. The full variable domain, with the rest looked up from reference TRBV28 and TRBJ2-7, is DVKVTQSSRYLVKRTGEKVFLECVQDMDHENMFWYRQDPGLGLRLIYFSYDVKMKEKGDIPEGYSVSREKKERFSLILESASTNQTSMYLCASSLSEGTYEQYFGPGTRLTVT.

This clonotype was recorded at least ten times. This chain joins TRBV6-5 and TRBJ2-5; 7 nucleotides align to TRBD2. V lost 3 bases to trimming and J lost 6 bases; unmatched junction nucleotides: 7. Germline assignment: CDR1 MNHEY and CDR2 SVGAGI. The CDR3 consists of 14 residues. CDR3 sequence reads: CASSYLGGRQTQYF. CDR3 DNA sequence: TGTGCCAGCAGTTATCTGGGGGGGAGACAGACCCAGTACTTC.

The genes are TRBV27 and TRBJ2-1; weak D call: TRBD2 (6 bases). This CDR3 has 16 residues. CDR1 is MNHEY and CDR2 is SMNVEV in the germline V gene (reference sequence). The V gene lost 4 bases and the J gene lost 0 bases, with 13 bases spanning the gap. CDR3 DNA: TGTGCCAGCAGTTCCCCAGGGAGGAGCTCCTACAATGAGCAGTTCTTC. This codes for CASSSPGRSSYNEQFF.

This chain links TRBV2 with TRBJ2-7; D possibly corresponds to TRBD1 (5 bases). The CDR3 consists of 15 residues. The germline gives CDR1 SNHLY, CDR2 FYNNEI. Between the trimmed V and J ends, which lost 2 bases and 4 bases, there was a span of 15 bases. DNA for the CDR3: TGTGCCAGCAGTGAACTCCAGGGTACGGCGTACGAGCAGTACTTC. Protein product: CASSELQGTAYEQYF.

In its sample, this clonotype was seen a few times. The chain links TRBV14 to TRBJ1-1; no clear D. Trimming left V 0 bases short and J 0 bases short, with 8 bases between. Germline-derived CDR1 and CDR2 are SGHDN and FVKESK. The length of the CDR3 is 15 residues. The CDR3 DNA reads as TGTGCCAGCAGCCAAGAACCCAGGTTGAACACTGAAGCTTTCTTT. Translated: CASSQEPRLNTEAFF.

This clonotype was seen ten or more times. The chain recombines TRBV6-5 with TRBJ2-3; D is undetermined. Germline loops: CDR1 MNHEY, CDR2 SVGAGI. The CDR3 is 11 residues long. Trimming pared 7 bases from V and 10 bases from J, leaving 12 bases between. The CDR3 here is CASMDRSAQYF. The CDR3 nucleotides read TGTGCCAGCATGGATCGCAGTGCGCAGTATTTT.

This chain connects TRBV10-3 to TRBJ2-3, with 8 bases aligning to TRBD1. V gave up 3 bases and J gave up 0 bases; unmatched junction bases: 8. CDR3 length: 17 amino acids. CDR1 is ENHRY, CDR2 SYGVKD, per germline. CDR3 bases: TGTGCCATCAGTGAAGGGACAGGTCGAACTAGCACAGATACGCAGTATTTT. It yields the protein CAISEGTGRTSTDTQYF.

This clonotype occurred a few times. A junction end diverges from the germline sequence, so it may reflect a read error. The chain is built from TRBV6-5 and TRBJ1-2; D not certain. Germline V gene lookup returns CDR1 MNHEY and CDR2 SVGAGI. The CDR3 has 11 amino acids. The CDR3 region is CATLSNSGYTF. The CDR3 DNA sequence: TGTGCCACTCTGTCTAACTCTGGCTACACCTTC.

The chain couples TRBV12-3 or TRBV12-4 to TRBJ2-5; 11 bases line up with TRBD2. The CDR3 covers 17 residues. J gave up 4 bases and V 2 bases, and 9 bases lay outside the gene matches. In nucleotides, the CDR3 is TGTGCCAGCAGTTTACGAGTAGCGCTAGCGGGGGGAGAGACCCAGTACTTC. Protein sequence: CASSLRVALAGGETQYF.